The T cell receptor (beta chain) under discussion was sequenced for a study of a mutant IDH1 vaccine in newly diagnosed glioma. Study context: Vaccinations were initiated 4-6 weeks following radiotherapy alone, or were given together with temozolomide cycles. Patients' prior therapy spanned radiotherapy, temozolomide, or both; most underwent both.

Regarding time point: week 23, last vaccination. The investigators gave 300 ug of mutant IDH1 20-mer peptide in each vaccine dose, together with topical imiquimod. The donor cohort comprised cases of new WHO grade 3 or 4 IDH1-mutant, ATRX-lost astrocytoma. Details on this clone: Its antigen is not known.

Overall study results and limits: Most patients, 90% to 95%, showed vaccine-induced immune responses.

Here immunoSEQ multiplex PCR was the method, and the copy in TCRdb shows in-frame clones only, minus some. The sample lists approximately 67,000 clones, about 80% occurring once. The sequenced sample was PBMCs, obtained from a glioma patient whose treatment included an IDH1 peptide vaccine. The clonotype was recovered from a man aged 18 to 29 with glioma.

CDR3 coding DNA: TGTGCCAGCAGCTTGAAACAGTACTATGGCTACACCTTC. This sequence encodes CASSLKQYYGYTF. This chain connects TRBV5-8 to TRBJ1-2; D is uncertain. Trimming took off 1 base at V and 3 bases at J, with 7 bases between the two ends. The CDR3 is made up of 13 amino acids. CDR1 is SGHTS and CDR2 is YDEGEE in the germline V gene.